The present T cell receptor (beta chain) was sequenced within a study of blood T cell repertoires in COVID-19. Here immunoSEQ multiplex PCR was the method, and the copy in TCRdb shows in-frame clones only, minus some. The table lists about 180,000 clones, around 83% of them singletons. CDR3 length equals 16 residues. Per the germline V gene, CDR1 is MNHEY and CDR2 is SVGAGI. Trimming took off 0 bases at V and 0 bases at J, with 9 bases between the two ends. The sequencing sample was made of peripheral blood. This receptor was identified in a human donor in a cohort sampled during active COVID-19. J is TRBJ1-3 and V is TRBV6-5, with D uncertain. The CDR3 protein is CASSYSRGSSGNTIYF. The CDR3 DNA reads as TGTGCCAGCAGTTACTCGAGAGGGAGCTCTGGAAACACCATATATTTT.